Following are 28 T cell receptor beta chains from one sample sequenced in a study of blood T cell repertoires in COVID-19. Generated by immunoSEQ multiplex PCR, the TCRdb table keeps only in-frame clones and is missing some. Here the sample spans some 110,000 clones, roughly 90% being singletons. Sequencing was done on a sample of peripheral blood. Every receptor here comes from a middle-aged man with acute or convalescent COVID-19.

This chain uses TRBV6-5 with TRBJ1-1; no clear D. The CDR3 consists of 13 residues. CDR1 and CDR2 from the germline V gene are MNHEY and SVGAGI. The ends were cut back, 7 bases at V and 12 bases at J, with 21 bases in the middle. DNA for the CDR3: TGTGCCAGCATTCTACCCTGGGGAGGTGAGTCTTTCTTT. Translating it yields CASILPWGGESFF.

The chain has TRBV4-2 and TRBJ2-7, with 9 bases matching TRBD2. With V trimmed by 3 bases and J by 2 bases, 8 bases remained unmatched. Germline V gene sequence: CDR1 LGHNA, CDR2 YNFKEQ. This CDR3 has 16 amino acids. This CDR3 reads CASSHYSGSGAYEQYF. The CDR3 DNA follows: TGTGCCAGCAGCCACTATAGCGGGAGTGGCGCCTACGAGCAGTACTTC.

This clone came up a few times. This chain connects TRBV30 to TRBJ1-5; 7 bases are a match to TRBD1. V was clipped by 5 bases and J by 5 bases; unmatched bases: 9. CDR1 is GTSNPN and CDR2 is SVGIG in the germline V gene (reference sequence). CDR3 length: 14 residues. The CDR3 region is CAWSSDRNDQPQHF. The CDR3 coding sequence is TGTGCCTGGTCCTCGGACAGGAATGATCAGCCCCAGCATTTT.

In nucleotides, the CDR3 is TGCGCCAGCAGCGGCTCCGGGACTAGCGGTAAGGATGAGCAGTTCTTC. The encoded protein is CASSGSGTSGKDEQFF. The chain couples TRBV5-1 to TRBJ2-1; 11 bases fit TRBD2. This CDR3 comprises 16 residues. The V segment lost 4 bases and the J segment 8 bases; nucleotides outside the gene matches: 11. From germline, CDR1 is SGHRS and CDR2 YFSETQ.

J is TRBJ1-5 and V is TRBV19; 9 nucleotides match TRBD1. Germline V gene sequence: CDR1 LNHDA, CDR2 SQIVND (reference sequence). The CDR3 extends over 18 amino acids. The junction had 9 bases not matched to a gene; V was cut back by 3 bases and J by 0 bases. The CDR3 is CASSITGQGFHSNQPQHF. The CDR3 bases are TGTGCCAGTAGTATTACAGGACAGGGGTTTCATAGCAATCAGCCCCAGCATTTT.

This chain connects TRBV19 to TRBJ1-4, with unresolved D. This CDR3 contains 14 residues. The V end was cut by 3 bases, the J end by 5 bases, with 10 bases between. The germline V gene encodes CDR1 LNHDA and CDR2 SQIVND (reference sequence). CDR3 sequence (DNA): TGTGCCAGTAGTATGAAAGGACTAAATGAAAAACTGTTTTTT. This encodes CASSMKGLNEKLFF.

CDR3 region: CSVGEGRFIDEQFF. CDR3 nucleotides: TGCAGCGTTGGAGAGGGGCGATTCATCGATGAGCAGTTCTTC. The chain has TRBV29-1 and TRBJ2-1; perhaps D is TRBD1 or TRBD2 (5 bases each). V gave up 4 bases and J gave up 8 bases, with 18 bases separating them. This CDR3 is 14 amino acids long. Germline CDR1 SQVTM, CDR2 ANQGSEA.

J is TRBJ1-3 and V is TRBV24-1; no clear D. CDR3 length: 12 residues. The germline V gene has CDR1 KGHDR and CDR2 SFDVKD. V dropped 1 base and J dropped 7 bases, with 4 bases sitting between them. CDR3 nucleotide sequence: TGTGCCACCAGTGATTTTCGGAACACCATATATTTT. As protein: CATSDFRNTIYF.

This chain connects TRBV7-9 to TRBJ1-2; 10 nucleotides match TRBD1. V was pared by 0 bases and J by 8 bases, with 12 bases of the junction left unmatched. The germline CDR1 and CDR2 sequences are SEHNR and FQNEAQ (reference sequence). This CDR3 has 17 residues. This chain's CDR3 is CASSLAAGQGYVGGYTF. Written as DNA, the CDR3 is TGTGCCAGCAGCTTAGCGGCGGGACAGGGGTATGTAGGAGGCTACACCTTC. The entire variable domain, with the rest obtained from reference TRBV7-9 and TRBJ1-2, is as follows: DTGVSQNPRHKITKRGQNVTFRCDPISEHNRLYWYRQTLGQGPEFLTYFQNEAQLEKSRLLSDRFSAERPKGSFSTLEIQRTEQGDSAMYLCASSLAAGQGYVGGYTFGSGTRLTVV.

The chain recombines TRBV28 with TRBJ2-5; D possibly corresponds to TRBD2 (6 bases). The CDR3 has 13 amino acids. Trimming removed 2 bases at V and 2 bases at J, with 6 bases between. The germline CDR1 and CDR2 sequences are MDHEN and SYDVKM. The CDR3 here is CASSLGGQETQYF. CDR3 bases: TGTGCCAGCAGTTTAGGAGGGCAAGAGACCCAGTACTTC.

This sequence joins TRBV5-1 and TRBJ1-5; TRBD1 matches 7 bases. The CDR3 has 14 amino acids. Trimming took 3 bases from V and 4 from J; bases not matched to a gene: 4. The germline gives CDR1 SGHRS, CDR2 YFSETQ. The CDR3 DNA is TGCGCCAGCAGCTCAGGACAGGAAAATCAGCCCCAGCATTTT. Encoded protein: CASSSGQENQPQHF.

The V and J genes are TRBV9 and TRBJ1-2; TRBD1 agrees at 10 bases. The germline gives CDR1 SGDLS, CDR2 YYNGEE. J gave up 5 bases and V 0 bases, and 4 bases lay outside the gene matches. The CDR3 has 15 residues. CDR3 residues: CASSVAGTGDYGYTF. The CDR3 DNA is TGTGCCAGCAGCGTAGCTGGGACAGGGGATTATGGCTACACCTTC.

The rearrangement links TRBV27 to TRBJ2-1, with 11 bases matching TRBD2. V lost 1 base and J lost 7; bases outside the gene matches: 3. The CDR3 consists of 15 residues. The germline CDR1 and CDR2 sequences are MNHEY and SMNVEV (reference sequence). The CDR3 region is CASSLLAGGPNEQFF. For the CDR3, the DNA is TGTGCCAGCAGTTTATTAGCGGGAGGGCCAAATGAGCAGTTCTTC.

This chain connects TRBV12-5 to TRBJ2-6, with TRBD1 as a possible D gene (5 bases). This CDR3 has 15 residues. V lost 6 bases and J lost 0, with 9 bases in between. Germline V gene data show CDR1 as LGHNT and CDR2 as FRNRAP. The chain's CDR3 is CASGRTGSGANVLTF. As DNA, the CDR3 is TGTGCTAGTGGACGAACAGGCTCTGGGGCCAACGTCCTGACTTTC.

The chain couples TRBV5-4 to TRBJ2-5; the match to TRBD1 covers 8 bases. Per the germline V gene, CDR1 is SGHNT and CDR2 is YYREEE (reference sequence). V lost 4 bases and J lost 6; bases outside the gene matches: 17. The CDR3 runs to 17 residues. The CDR3 protein is CASSGPLQGVREKTQYF. The DNA of the CDR3 is TGTGCCAGCAGCGGGCCACTACAGGGGGTGAGAGAGAAGACCCAGTACTTC.

The chain joins TRBV7-8 to TRBJ2-2, with 12 bases lining up with TRBD2. Germline lookup yields CDR1 SGHVS and CDR2 FQNEAQ. This CDR3 comprises 17 residues. The junction had 8 bases not matched to a gene; V was cut back by 5 bases and J by 4 bases. CDR3 DNA: TGTGCCAGCAGCCACACTAGCGGGGGGCGGGCCACCGGGGAGCTGTTTTTT. Translating it yields CASSHTSGGRATGELFF. The variable domain in full, completed from reference TRBV7-8 and TRBJ2-2, reads GAGVSQSPRYKVAKRGQDVALRCDPISGHVSLFWYQQALGQGPEFLTYFQNEAQLDKSGLPSDRFFAERPEGSVSTLKIQRTQQEDSAVYLCASSHTSGGRATGELFFGEGSRLTVL.

The chain combines TRBV3-1 (or the pseudogene TRBV3-2) with TRBJ2-1; a weak D match, TRBD1 (5 bases). From germline, CDR1 is LGHDT and CDR2 YNNKEL (reference sequence). Trimming took off 8 bases at V and 5 bases at J, with 10 bases between the two ends. This CDR3 has 12 amino acids. The CDR3 is CASATVNNEQFF. The CDR3 DNA reads as TGTGCCAGCGCGACAGTTAACAATGAGCAGTTCTTC.

V and J are TRBV2 and TRBJ2-2, with TRBD2 matching over 10 bases. The CDR3 consists of 15 residues. The V gene end was trimmed by 4 bases and the J gene end by 4 bases; junction bases not matched to a gene: 3. Germline CDR1 SNHLY, CDR2 FYNNEI. The CDR3 spells CASSGAGGGTGELFF. CDR3 in DNA: TGTGCCAGCAGTGGAGCGGGAGGGGGCACCGGGGAGCTGTTTTTT.

The V gene is TRBV5-6, the J gene TRBJ2-3; D perhaps matches TRBD2 (6 bases). The CDR3 is 15 amino acids. Between the trimmed V and J ends, which lost 4 bases and 4 bases, there was a span of 16 bases. Germline V gene data show CDR1 as SGHDT and CDR2 as YYEEEE. The CDR3 reads CASSPNAGSSDTQYF. CDR3 DNA: TGTGCCAGCAGCCCAAACGCGGGGTCCTCAGATACGCAGTATTTT.

V gene TRBV2 combines with J gene TRBJ1-2; TRBD1 might be the D (5 bases). CDR3 size: 12 residues. Germline V gene lookup returns CDR1 SNHLY and CDR2 FYNNEI. Between the trimmed V and J ends, which lost 7 bases and 8 bases, there was a span of 14 bases. The CDR3 nucleotides are TGTGCCAGCATCACCACCAGGGAAGGCTACACCTTC. Amino acids: CASITTREGYTF.

The V and J genes are TRBV7-2 and TRBJ2-7, with D possibly matching TRBD1 (6 bases). Trimming took 5 bases from V and 4 from J, leaving 18 bases between them. Germline-derived CDR1 and CDR2 are SGHTA and FQGNSA. The CDR3 runs to 15 residues. CDR3 loop: CASSHRTDPRYEQYF. The CDR3 DNA is TGTGCCAGCAGCCACCGGACAGATCCCCGTTACGAGCAGTACTTC.

The chain links TRBV11-1 to TRBJ1-2; the match to TRBD1 covers 8 bases. V shed 4 bases, J shed 8 bases, and the junction held 6 bases outside the gene matches. Germline V lookup: CDR1 SGHAT, CDR2 FQDESV (reference sequence). This CDR3 spans 13 amino acids. The CDR3 loop is CASSSDREGGYTF. The CDR3 DNA follows: TGTGCCAGCAGCTCGGACAGGGAGGGAGGCTACACCTTC. The full variable domain, completed using reference TRBV11-1 and TRBJ1-2, is EAEVAQSPRYKITEKSQAVAFWCDPISGHATLYWYRQILGQGPELLVQFQDESVVDDSQLPKDRFSAERLKGVDSTLKIQPAELGDSAMYLCASSSDREGGYTFGSGTRLTVV.

The chain couples TRBV6-6 to TRBJ1-4, with D possibly matching TRBD1 (6 bases). Germline V gene lookup returns CDR1 MNHNY and CDR2 SVGAGI (reference sequence). The V end lost 6 bases, the J end lost 4 bases, and 15 bases lay between the germline ends. The CDR3 length is 15 residues. CDR3 region: CASRRTESINEKLFF. Here the CDR3 DNA reads TGTGCCAGCAGACGGACAGAATCTATTAATGAAAAACTGTTTTTT.

This sequence joins TRBV11-2 and TRBJ1-3; D gene uncertain. The germline V and J ends were trimmed by 3 bases and 4 bases, with 7 bases remaining between them. The germline V gene has CDR1 SGHAT and CDR2 FQNNGV. The CDR3 is made up of 13 amino acids. The DNA of the CDR3 is TGTGCCAGCAGCTTCGGGTCGGGAAACACCATATATTTT. Residues: CASSFGSGNTIYF.

This chain connects TRBV7-9 to TRBJ2-3, with 12 bases aligning to TRBD2. The CDR3 totals 16 residues. Germline V gene lookup returns CDR1 SEHNR and CDR2 FQNEAQ (reference sequence). J was trimmed by 6 bases and V by 1 base; bases with no gene match: 5. The chain's CDR3 is CASSLEGLAGKDTQYF. As DNA, the CDR3 is TGTGCCAGCAGCTTAGAAGGACTAGCGGGAAAGGATACGCAGTATTTT. The full variable domain, its missing parts supplied by reference TRBV7-9 and TRBJ2-3, is DTGVSQNPRHKITKRGQNVTFRCDPISEHNRLYWYRQTLGQGPEFLTYFQNEAQLEKSRLLSDRFSAERPKGSFSTLEIQRTEQGDSAMYLCASSLEGLAGKDTQYFGPGTRLTVL.

The V gene is TRBV25-1, the J gene TRBJ1-2, with D perhaps matching TRBD1 (5 bases). V was trimmed by 2 bases and J by 8 bases, leaving 15 bases between them. CDR1 is MGHDK, CDR2 SYGVNS, per germline. This CDR3 has 14 residues. This CDR3 reads CASSERGGEGGYTF. CDR3 nucleotide sequence: TGTGCCAGCAGTGAAAGGGGAGGGGAGGGGGGCTACACCTTC.

The rearrangement uses TRBV29-1 and TRBJ1-2, with a tentative D call TRBD1 (6 bases). Germline CDR1 and CDR2: SQVTM and ANQGSEA. The CDR3 is 13 amino acids. V was trimmed by 4 bases and J by 8 bases, leaving 17 bases between them. CDR3 sequence (DNA): TGCAGCGTTGCTTTATGGGGGGGGCGAGGCTACACCTTC. Amino acids: CSVALWGGRGYTF.

This clone appeared once. The chain links TRBV5-6 to TRBJ1-1, with 9 bases aligning to TRBD1. CDR1 is SGHDT and CDR2 is YYEEEE in the germline V gene. There are 15 residues in the CDR3. The ends lost 0 bases at V and 1 base at J; junction bases unmatched: 1. The CDR3 DNA follows: TGTGCCAGCAGCTTGGGGGGACAGGGGAACACTGAAGCTTTCTTT. This translates into CASSLGGQGNTEAFF.